This TCR beta chain was profiled in a study of spatial heterogeneity in lung cancer. TCRdb independently ran MiXCR on the 5' RACE reads; one entry per CDR3 protein. The sample has about 100,000 distinct CDR3 sequences, 3.5% to 5% seen once. V trimming: 3 bases; J trimming: 2 bases; junction bases outside the gene matches: 12. The CDR3 spans 17 residues. Germline V CDR1 and CDR2: DFQATT, SNEGSKA (reference sequence). Indicated time point: sample taken at primary tumor resection. This clonotype was picked up many times. Its antigen remains unidentified. General study results and limits: Tumor mutation count correlated with how many alpha and beta TCRs expanded intratumorally. Estimates put coverage of tumor T cells approximately 7% for alpha and around 13% for beta chains.

This sequence originates from a male donor with early-stage non-small cell lung cancer. The input for sequencing was lung tumor tissue, taken at surgery. The rearrangement links TRBV20-1 to TRBJ2-1; 8 nucleotides agree with TRBD2. In DNA form, the CDR3 reads TGCAGTGCTAGGACCGTGGGCGGGAGGCGGCCCTACAATGAGCAGTTCTTC. Its translation is CSARTVGGRRPYNEQFF.